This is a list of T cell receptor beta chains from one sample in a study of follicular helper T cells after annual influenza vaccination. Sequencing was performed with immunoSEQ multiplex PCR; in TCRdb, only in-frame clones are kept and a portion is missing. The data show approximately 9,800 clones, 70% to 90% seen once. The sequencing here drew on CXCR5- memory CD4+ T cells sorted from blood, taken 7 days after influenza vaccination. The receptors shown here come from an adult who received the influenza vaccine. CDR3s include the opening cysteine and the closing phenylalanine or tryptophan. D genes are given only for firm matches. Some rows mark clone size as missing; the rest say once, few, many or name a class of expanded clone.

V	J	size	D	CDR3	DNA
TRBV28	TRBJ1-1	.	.	CASSFLSGGGTEAFF	TGTGCCAGCAGTTTTCTGAGCGGTGGTGGGACTGAAGCTTTCTTT
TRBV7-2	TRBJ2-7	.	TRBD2	CASSNSGGASEQYF	TGTGCCAGCAGCAACAGCGGGGGGGCTTCCGAGCAGTACTTC
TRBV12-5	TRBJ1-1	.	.	CASGINEIEAFF	TGTGCTAGTGGAATCAACGAGATTGAAGCTTTCTTT
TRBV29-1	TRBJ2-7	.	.	CSAGAPNEQYF	TGCAGCGCGGGAGCCCCCAACGAGCAGTACTTC
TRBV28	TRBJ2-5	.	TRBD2	CASSSFVGRGDETQYF	TGTGCCAGCAGTTCGTTTGTCGGGCGGGGGGATGAGACCCAGTACTTC
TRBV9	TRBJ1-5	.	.	CASSFRGGNQPQHF	TGTGCCAGCAGCTTCAGGGGAGGGAACCAGCCCCAGCATTTT
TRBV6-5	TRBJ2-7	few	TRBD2	CASSRGSGTSQYF	TGTGCCAGCAGCCGAGGATCCGGGACTAGTCAGTACTTC
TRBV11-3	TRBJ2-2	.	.	CASSLANTGELFF	TGTGCCAGCAGCTTAGCAAACACCGGGGAGCTGTTTTTT
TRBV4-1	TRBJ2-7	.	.	CASSRSGLYEQYF	TGCGCCAGCAGCCGATCGGGTCTGTACGAGCAGTACTTC
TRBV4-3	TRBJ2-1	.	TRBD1	CASSQNRGLSNEQFF	TGCGCCAGCAGCCAAAACAGGGGGCTTTCCAATGAGCAGTTCTTC
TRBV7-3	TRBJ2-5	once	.	CASSFTNQETQYF	TGTGCCAGCAGCTTTACCAACCAAGAGACCCAGTACTTC
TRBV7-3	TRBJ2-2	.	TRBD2	CASSFGLAGVTGELFF	TGTGCCAGCAGCTTCGGACTAGCGGGGGTCACCGGGGAGCTGTTTTTT
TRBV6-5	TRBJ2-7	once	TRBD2	CASSLAGRTYEQYF	TGTGCCAGCAGTCTAGCGGGGAGGACCTACGAGCAGTACTTC
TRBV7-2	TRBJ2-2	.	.	CASSPPRANTGELFF	TGTGCCAGCAGCCCCCCTAGGGCGAACACCGGGGAGCTGTTTTTT
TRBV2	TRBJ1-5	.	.	CASSDSWGVQPQHF	TGTGCCAGCAGTGATTCGTGGGGTGTTCAGCCCCAGCATTTT
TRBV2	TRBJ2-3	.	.	CASPIAGQPDTQYF	TGTGCCAGCCCGATCGCCGGGCAGCCAGATACGCAGTATTTT
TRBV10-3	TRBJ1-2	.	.	CAIRGVDLYGYTF	TGTGCCATCAGGGGGGTTGACCTCTATGGCTACACCTTC
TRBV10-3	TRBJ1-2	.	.	CAISDQANGYTF	TGTGCCATCAGTGACCAGGCGAATGGCTACACCTTC
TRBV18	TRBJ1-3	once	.	CASLGPDSGNTIYF	TGTGCCAGCTTGGGACCGGACTCTGGAAACACCATATATTTT
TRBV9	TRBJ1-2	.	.	CASSARGRGYTF	TGTGCCAGCAGCGCCCGGGGCCGTGGCTACACCTTC
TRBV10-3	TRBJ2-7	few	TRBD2	CAISGGLAGADEQYF	TGTGCCATCAGTGGGGGACTAGCGGGGGCCGACGAGCAGTACTTC
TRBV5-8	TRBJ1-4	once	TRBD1	CASSFDRGLALEKLFF	TGTGCCAGCAGTTTTGACAGGGGGCTAGCTTTGGAAAAACTGTTTTTT
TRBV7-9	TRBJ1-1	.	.	CASSPGRLF	TGTGCCAGCAGCCCGGGACGTCTTTTT
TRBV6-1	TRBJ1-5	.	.	CASSLGGIEPQHF	TGTGCCAGCAGTCTTGGGGGTATTGAGCCCCAGCATTTT
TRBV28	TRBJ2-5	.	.	CASSLPTAQETQYF	TGTGCCAGCAGTTTACCGACAGCCCAAGAGACCCAGTACTTC
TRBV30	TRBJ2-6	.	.	CAWSVGLSGANVLTF	TGTGCCTGGAGTGTAGGACTCTCTGGGGCCAACGTCCTGACTTTC
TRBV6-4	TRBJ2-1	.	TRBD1	CASRGQGIGNEQFF	TGTGCCAGCAGGGGACAGGGGATTGGGAATGAGCAGTTCTTC
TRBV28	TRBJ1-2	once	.	CASSLRLYGYTF	TGTGCCAGCAGTCTCCGACTCTATGGCTACACCTTC
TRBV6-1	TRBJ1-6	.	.	CASRSHRAASTLHF	TGTGCCAGCCGCAGTCACAGGGCAGCTTCCACCCTCCACTTT
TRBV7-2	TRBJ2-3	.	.	CASSLYSDTQYF	TGTGCCAGCAGCTTATATTCAGATACGCAGTATTTT
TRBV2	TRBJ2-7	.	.	CASRPGRANEQYF	TGTGCCAGCAGGCCCGGCAGGGCCAACGAGCAGTACTTC
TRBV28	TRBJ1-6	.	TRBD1	CASVPSRGRSNSPLHF	TGTGCCAGCGTACCTAGCAGGGGGCGCAGTAATTCACCCCTCCACTTT
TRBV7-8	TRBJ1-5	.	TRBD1	CASSWDREFQPQHF	TGTGCCAGCAGCTGGGACAGGGAGTTTCAGCCCCAGCATTTT
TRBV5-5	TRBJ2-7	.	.	CASSLGPVSYEQYF	TGTGCCAGCAGCTTGGGTCCAGTCTCCTACGAGCAGTACTTC
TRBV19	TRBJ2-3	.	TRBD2	CASRGSGAAGDTQYF	TGTGCCAGTAGGGGAAGCGGGGCCGCCGGAGATACGCAGTATTTT
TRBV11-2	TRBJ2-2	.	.	CASSPLQGHTGELFF	TGTGCCAGCAGCCCGTTACAGGGCCACACCGGGGAGCTGTTTTTT
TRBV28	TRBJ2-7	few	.	CASAQGGGWNEQYF	TGTGCCAGCGCCCAGGGGGGGGGCTGGAACGAGCAGTACTTC
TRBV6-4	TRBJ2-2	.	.	CASRAILTGELFF	TGTGCCAGCAGGGCCATATTAACCGGGGAGCTGTTTTTT
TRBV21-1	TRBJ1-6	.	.	CASSKVIGVNDSAYNSPLHF	TGTGCCAGCAGCAAAGTTATTGGAGTTAACGACAGCGCCTATAATTCACCCCTCCACTTT
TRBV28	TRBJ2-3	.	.	CASKSTDTQYF	TGTGCCAGTAAGAGCACAGATACGCAGTATTTT
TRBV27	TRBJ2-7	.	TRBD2	CASSQGEGMTYEQYF	TGTGCCAGCAGTCAAGGGGAGGGGATGACCTACGAGCAGTACTTC
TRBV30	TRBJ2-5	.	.	CAWRTGPETQYF	TGTGCCTGGAGGACTGGCCCTGAGACCCAGTACTTC
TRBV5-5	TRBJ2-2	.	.	CASSLVGENTGELFF	TGTGCCAGCAGCTTGGTTGGGGAGAACACCGGGGAGCTGTTTTTT